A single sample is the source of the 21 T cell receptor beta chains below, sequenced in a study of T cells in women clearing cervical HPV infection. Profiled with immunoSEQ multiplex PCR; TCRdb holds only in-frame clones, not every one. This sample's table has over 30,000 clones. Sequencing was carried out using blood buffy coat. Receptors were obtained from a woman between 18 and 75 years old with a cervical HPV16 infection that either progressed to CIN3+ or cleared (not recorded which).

The CDR3 loop is CASSSRDRPTYEQYF. CDR3 DNA, as far as it was read: TGTGCCAGCAGCTCCCGGGACAGGCCGACCTACGAG. J is TRBJ2-7 and V is TRBV5-4; 8 nucleotides line up with TRBD1. The observed sequence ends 3 residues before the CDR3 terminus, with the missing tail filled in from the germline J gene. After removal of 3 bases from V and 2 bases from J, the junction contained 7 bases not matched to a gene. CDR3 length: 15 residues. The germline gives CDR1 SGHNT, CDR2 YYREEE (reference sequence).

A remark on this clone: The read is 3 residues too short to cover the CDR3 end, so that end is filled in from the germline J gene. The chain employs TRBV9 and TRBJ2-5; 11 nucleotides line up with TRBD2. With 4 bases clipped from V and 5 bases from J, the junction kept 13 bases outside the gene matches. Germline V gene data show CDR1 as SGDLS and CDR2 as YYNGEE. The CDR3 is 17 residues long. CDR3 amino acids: CASSQGGSGGAGETQYF. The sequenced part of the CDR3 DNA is TGTGCCAGCAGCCAGGGAGGTAGCGGGGGGGCCGGGGAGACC.

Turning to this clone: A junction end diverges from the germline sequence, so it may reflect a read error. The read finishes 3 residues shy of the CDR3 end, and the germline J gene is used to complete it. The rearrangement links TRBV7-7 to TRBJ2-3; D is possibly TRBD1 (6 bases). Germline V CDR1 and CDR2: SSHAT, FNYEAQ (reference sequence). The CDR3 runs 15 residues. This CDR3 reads CASSPRSTGQETQYF. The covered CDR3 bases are TGTGCTAGCAGCCCCCGCTCGACAGGTCAAGAGACG.

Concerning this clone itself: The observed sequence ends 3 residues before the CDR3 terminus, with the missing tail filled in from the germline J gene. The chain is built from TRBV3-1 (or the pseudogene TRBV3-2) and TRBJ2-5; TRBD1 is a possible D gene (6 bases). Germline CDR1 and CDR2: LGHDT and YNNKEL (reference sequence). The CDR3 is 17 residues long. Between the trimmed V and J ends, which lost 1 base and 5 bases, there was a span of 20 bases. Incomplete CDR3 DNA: TGTGCCAGCAGCCAAGTGGATCGACAGGTTCAGTGGGAGACC. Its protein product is CASSQVDRQVQWET. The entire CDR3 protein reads CASSQVDRQVQWETQYF.

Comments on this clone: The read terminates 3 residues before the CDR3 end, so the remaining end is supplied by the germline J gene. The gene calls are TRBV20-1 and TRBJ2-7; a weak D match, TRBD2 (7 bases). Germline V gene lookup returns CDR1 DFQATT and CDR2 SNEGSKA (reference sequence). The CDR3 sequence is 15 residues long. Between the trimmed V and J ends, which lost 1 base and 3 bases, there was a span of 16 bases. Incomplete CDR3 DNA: TGCAGTGCTAGAGCCTCTTCGGGGGGCGGCTACGAG. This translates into CSARASSGGGYE. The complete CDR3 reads CSARASSGGGYEQYF.

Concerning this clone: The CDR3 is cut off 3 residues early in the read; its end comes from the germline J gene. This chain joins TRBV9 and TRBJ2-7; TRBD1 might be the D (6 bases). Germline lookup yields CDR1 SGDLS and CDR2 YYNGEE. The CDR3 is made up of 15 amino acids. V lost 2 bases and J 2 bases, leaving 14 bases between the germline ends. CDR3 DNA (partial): TGTGCCAGCAGCGTTCAACCGGGACAAGCCTACGAG. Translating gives CASSVQPGQAYE. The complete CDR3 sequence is CASSVQPGQAYEQYF.

The CDR3 bases that were read are TGTGCCAGCTCAATCCAGCGGGGGGATGAG. It codes for CASSIQRGDE. The entire CDR3 reads CASSIQRGDEQFF. This rearrangement joins TRBV18 to TRBJ2-1; 9 bases fit TRBD2. The read halts 3 residues ahead of the CDR3 end, with the missing end drawn from the germline J gene. The J segment lost 8 bases and the V segment lost 5 bases, leaving 4 bases of the junction unmatched. The germline gives CDR1 KGHSH, CDR2 LQKENI. CDR3 size: 13 residues.

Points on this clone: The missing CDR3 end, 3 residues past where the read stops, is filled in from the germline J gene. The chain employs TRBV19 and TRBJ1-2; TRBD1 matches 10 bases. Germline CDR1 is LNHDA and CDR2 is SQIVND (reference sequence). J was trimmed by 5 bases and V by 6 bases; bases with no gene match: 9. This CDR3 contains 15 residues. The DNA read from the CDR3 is TGTGCCAGTAGCCCCAAGGGACAGGGGACATATGGC. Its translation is CASSPKGQGTYG. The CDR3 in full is CASSPKGQGTYGYTF.

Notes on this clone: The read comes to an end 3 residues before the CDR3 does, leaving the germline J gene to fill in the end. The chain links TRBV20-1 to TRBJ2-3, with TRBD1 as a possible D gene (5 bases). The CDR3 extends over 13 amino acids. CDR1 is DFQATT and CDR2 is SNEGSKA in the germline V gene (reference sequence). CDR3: CSAVDSFQETQYF. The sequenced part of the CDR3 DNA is TGCAGTGCCGTTGACAGCTTCCAAGAGACG.

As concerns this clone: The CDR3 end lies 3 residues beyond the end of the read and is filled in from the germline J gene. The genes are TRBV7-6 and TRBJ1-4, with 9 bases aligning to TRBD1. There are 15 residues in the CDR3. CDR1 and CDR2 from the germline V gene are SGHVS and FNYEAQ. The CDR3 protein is CASSAGQGFNSPLFF. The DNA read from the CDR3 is TGTGCCAGCAGCGCGGGACAGGGTTTCAATTCACCA.

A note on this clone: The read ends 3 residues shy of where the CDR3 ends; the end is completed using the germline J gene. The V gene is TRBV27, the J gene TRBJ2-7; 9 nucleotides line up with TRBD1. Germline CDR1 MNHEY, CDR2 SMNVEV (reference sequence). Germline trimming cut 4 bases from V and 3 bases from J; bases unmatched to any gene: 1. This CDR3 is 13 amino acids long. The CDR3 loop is CASSSGQGYEQYF. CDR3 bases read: TGTGCCAGCAGTTCGGGACAGGGCTACGAG.

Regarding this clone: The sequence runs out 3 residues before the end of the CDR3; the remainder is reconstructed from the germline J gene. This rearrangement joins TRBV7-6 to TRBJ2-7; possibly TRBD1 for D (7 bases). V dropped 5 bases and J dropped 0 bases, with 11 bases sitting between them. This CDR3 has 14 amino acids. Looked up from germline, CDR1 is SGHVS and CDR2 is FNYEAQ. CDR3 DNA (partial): TGTGCCAGCAGCCAGGGGGGAAGCTCCTACGAG. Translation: CASSQGGSSYE. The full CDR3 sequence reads CASSQGGSSYEQYF.

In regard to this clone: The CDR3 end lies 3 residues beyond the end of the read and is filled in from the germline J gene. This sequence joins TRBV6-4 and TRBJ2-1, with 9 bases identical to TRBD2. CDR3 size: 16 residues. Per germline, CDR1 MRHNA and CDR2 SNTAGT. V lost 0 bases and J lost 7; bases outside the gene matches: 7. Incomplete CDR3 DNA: TGTGCCAGCAGTGACTCGGCGGGGGGGCCAGGGAATGAG. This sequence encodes CASSDSAGGPGNE. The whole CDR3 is CASSDSAGGPGNEQFF.

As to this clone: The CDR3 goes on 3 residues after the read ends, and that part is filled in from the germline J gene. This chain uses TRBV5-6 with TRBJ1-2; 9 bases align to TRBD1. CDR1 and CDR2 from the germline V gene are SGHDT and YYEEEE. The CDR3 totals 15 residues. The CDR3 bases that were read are TGTGCCAGCAGCTTGGACGGGACAGGGTCCCACGAC. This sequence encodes CASSLDGTGSHD. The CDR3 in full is CASSLDGTGSHDYTF.

The CDR3 DNA, read in part, is TGTGCCAGCAGTGACGAGGGTTTTAGTCAGCCC. The encoded protein is CASSDEGFSQP. The whole CDR3 sequence is CASSDEGFSQPQHF. The chain is built from TRBV2 and TRBJ1-5; no firm D call. The read finishes 3 residues shy of the CDR3 end, and the germline J gene is used to complete it. Germline lookup yields CDR1 SNHLY and CDR2 FYNNEI. V was trimmed by 3 bases and J by 6 bases, leaving 12 bases between them. The CDR3 sequence is 14 residues long.

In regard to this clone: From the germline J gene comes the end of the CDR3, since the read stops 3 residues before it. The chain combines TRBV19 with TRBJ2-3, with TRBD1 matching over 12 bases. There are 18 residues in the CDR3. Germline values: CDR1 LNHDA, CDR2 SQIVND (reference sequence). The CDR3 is CASSTEPGTGGSAQPQYF. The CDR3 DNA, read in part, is TGTGCCAGTAGTACGGAACCCGGGACAGGGGGCTCGGCTCAGCCG.

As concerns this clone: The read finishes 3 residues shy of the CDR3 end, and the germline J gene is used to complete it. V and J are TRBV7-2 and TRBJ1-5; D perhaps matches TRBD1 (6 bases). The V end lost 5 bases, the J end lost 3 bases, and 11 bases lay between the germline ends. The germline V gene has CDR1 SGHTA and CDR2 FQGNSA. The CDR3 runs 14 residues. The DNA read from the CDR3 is TGTGCCAGCAGCGTGTCAGGGGCCAATCAGCCC. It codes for CASSVSGANQP. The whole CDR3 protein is CASSVSGANQPQHF.

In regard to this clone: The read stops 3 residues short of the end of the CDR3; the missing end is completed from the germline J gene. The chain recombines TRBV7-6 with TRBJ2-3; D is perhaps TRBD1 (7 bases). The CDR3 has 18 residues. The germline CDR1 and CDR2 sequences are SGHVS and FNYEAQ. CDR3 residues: CASSLAYGGTDFQETQYF. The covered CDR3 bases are TGTGCCAGCAGCTTAGCGTATGGCGGGACAGATTTCCAAGAGACG.

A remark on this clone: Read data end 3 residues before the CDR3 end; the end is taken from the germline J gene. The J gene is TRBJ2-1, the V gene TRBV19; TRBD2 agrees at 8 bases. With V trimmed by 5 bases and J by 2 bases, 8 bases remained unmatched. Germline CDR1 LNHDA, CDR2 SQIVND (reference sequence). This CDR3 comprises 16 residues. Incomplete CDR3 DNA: TGTGCCAGTAGTCGGTCGGGTAGCGGGACCTACAATGAG. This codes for CASSRSGSGTYNE. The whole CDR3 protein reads CASSRSGSGTYNEQFF. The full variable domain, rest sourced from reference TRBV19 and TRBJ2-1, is DGGITQSPKYLFRKEGQNVTLSCEQNLNHDAMYWYRQDPGQGLRLIYYSQIVNDFQKGDIAEGYSVSREKKESFPLTVTSAQKNPTAFYLCASSRSGSGTYNEQFFGPGTRLTVL.

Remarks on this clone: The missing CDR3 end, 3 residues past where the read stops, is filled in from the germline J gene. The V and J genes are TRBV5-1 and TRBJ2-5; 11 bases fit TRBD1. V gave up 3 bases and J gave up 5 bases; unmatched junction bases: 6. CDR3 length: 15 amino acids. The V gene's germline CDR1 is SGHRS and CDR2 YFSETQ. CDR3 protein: CASSSRTGGLETQYF. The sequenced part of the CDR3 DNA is TGCGCCAGCAGCTCCAGGACAGGGGGCCTTGAGACC.

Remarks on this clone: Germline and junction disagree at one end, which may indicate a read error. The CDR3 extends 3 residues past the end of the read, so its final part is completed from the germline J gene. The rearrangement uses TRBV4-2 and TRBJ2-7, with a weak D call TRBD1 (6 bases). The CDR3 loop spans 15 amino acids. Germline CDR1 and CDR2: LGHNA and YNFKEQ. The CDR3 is CASSQEQGYSYEQYF. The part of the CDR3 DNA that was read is TGCGCCAGCAGCCAAGAGCAGGGGTACTCCTACGAG.